The 10 T cell receptor beta chains given below trace back to one sample, sequenced in a study of a mutant IDH1 vaccine in newly diagnosed glioma (dated by TCRdb to the early 2020s). Read against the paper, the sample's time point label means: baseline, week 1 (first vaccination visit). The sample's treatment or condition label, in plain terms: pre-vaccination baseline after standard-of-care therapy. The library was generated by the immunoSEQ multiplex PCR assay. Drawn from immuneACCESS, this table holds only the in-frame rearrangements with V and J called that TCRdb kept. Clones are partly lost; checked studies trace under half to an unresolved V gene and leave the rest unexplained. The sample table holds approximately 100,000 clones, of which 70% to 90% were seen once. The ten largest clones capture under 0.7% of the sample. The sequenced sample was PBMCs, obtained from a glioma patient treated with radiotherapy, temozolomide or both. Receptor source: a woman aged 50 to 60 with glioma.

The chain links TRBV5-1 to TRBJ2-6; maybe TRBD2 (6 bases). Germline CDR1 is SGHRS and CDR2 is YFSETQ. The CDR3 extends over 15 amino acids. V was shortened by 2 bases and J by 4 bases, with 10 bases between the two germline ends. DNA for the CDR3: TGCGCCAGCAGCTTCGGAGGGGTCGGGGCCAACGTCCTGACTTTC. Protein: CASSFGGVGANVLTF. The whole variable domain, remainder taken from reference TRBV5-1 and TRBJ2-6, is KAGVTQTPRYLIKTRGQQVTLSCSPISGHRSVSWYQQTPGQGLQFLFEYFSETQRNKGNFPGRFSGRQFSNSRSEMNVSTLELGDSALYLCASSFGGVGANVLTFGAGSRLTVL.

The chain combines TRBV7-9 with TRBJ1-2; the D is unclear. CDR3 size: 13 residues. Germline CDR1 and CDR2: SEHNR and FQNEAQ (reference sequence). Trimming stripped 4 bases from V and 10 bases from J, with 16 bases between. CDR3 loop: CASSSSGQVHYTF. The CDR3 coding sequence is TGTGCCAGCAGCTCCTCGGGTCAGGTGCACTACACCTTC.

The chain employs TRBV7-2 and TRBJ2-7, with 7 bases matching TRBD2. From germline, CDR1 is SGHTA and CDR2 FQGNSA. V lost 6 bases to trimming and J lost 4 bases; unmatched junction nucleotides: 6. CDR3 length: 13 amino acids. The CDR3 here is CASRLAAGYEQYF. The CDR3 DNA is TGTGCCAGCAGACTAGCAGCGGGGTACGAGCAGTACTTC.

This chain connects TRBV29-1 to TRBJ2-7; TRBD1 matches 10 bases. The germline gives CDR1 SQVTM, CDR2 ANQGSEA. This CDR3 spans 16 amino acids. V lost 6 bases to trimming and J lost 3 bases; unmatched junction nucleotides: 14. The CDR3 bases are TGCAGCGTCGGGTCCCGGGACAGGGGCCAAAGCTACGAGCAGTACTTC. Protein sequence: CSVGSRDRGQSYEQYF.

The chain is built from TRBV5-1 and TRBJ2-1; D possibly corresponds to TRBD1 (6 bases). Trimming removed 3 bases at V and 2 bases at J, with 9 bases between. The CDR3 length is 14 residues. Germline-derived CDR1 and CDR2 are SGHRS and YFSETQ. The DNA of the CDR3 is TGCGCCAGCAGCTCCGGGACAACCTACAATGAGCAGTTCTTC. Translation gives CASSSGTTYNEQFF.

The chain joins TRBV11-1 to TRBJ2-5; maybe TRBD1 (6 bases). V gave up 4 bases and J gave up 5 bases, with 17 bases separating them. Germline lookup yields CDR1 SGHAT and CDR2 FQDESV (reference sequence). CDR3 size: 15 residues. As DNA, the CDR3 is TGTGCCAGCAGCTCCCGACAGGACCAGGCTGAGACCCAGTACTTC. Residues: CASSSRQDQAETQYF. Variable domain in full (rest from reference TRBV11-1 and TRBJ2-5): EAEVAQSPRYKITEKSQAVAFWCDPISGHATLYWYRQILGQGPELLVQFQDESVVDDSQLPKDRFSAERLKGVDSTLKIQPAELGDSAMYLCASSSRQDQAETQYFGPGTRLLVL.

This chain connects TRBV6-1 to TRBJ1-1; 7 nucleotides match TRBD1. Germline V gene sequence: CDR1 MNHNS, CDR2 SASEGT. The CDR3 loop spans 15 amino acids. Trimming removed 2 bases from V and 3 bases from J; junction bases left unmatched: 6. DNA of the CDR3: TGTGCCAGCAGTGAATTAGGCAGGGGGGACACTGAAGCTTTCTTT. Its translation: CASSELGRGDTEAFF.

This chain uses TRBV30 with TRBJ2-2, with 11 positions matching TRBD2. Germline assignment: CDR1 GTSNPN and CDR2 SVGIG (reference sequence). The ends lost 0 bases at V and 1 base at J; junction bases unmatched: 4. This CDR3 is built from 17 residues. CDR3 nucleotide sequence: TGTGCCTGGAGTGTAAGAACTAGCGGGAGGAACACCGGGGAGCTGTTTTTT. It is translated as CAWSVRTSGRNTGELFF.

This clone has only one observation. Here the CDR3 DNA reads TGCGCCAGCAGCTTGGTTTGGGCTAGCGGAAACACCGGGGAGCTGTTTTTT. Its translation: CASSLVWASGNTGELFF. The rearrangement joins TRBV5-1 to TRBJ2-2; 7 positions match TRBD2. With V trimmed by 0 bases and J by 2 bases, 7 bases remained unmatched. The V gene's germline CDR1 is SGHRS and CDR2 YFSETQ. The CDR3 is 17 amino acids.

This chain uses TRBV9 with TRBJ2-5, with 9 positions matching TRBD1. Trimming took 3 bases from V and 4 from J; bases not matched to a gene: 4. This CDR3 comprises 14 residues. The germline CDR1 and CDR2 sequences are SGDLS and YYNGEE. The DNA of the CDR3 is TGTGCCAGCAGCGCCACAGGGGGCGTAGAGACCCAGTACTTC. The encoded protein is CASSATGGVETQYF.